This record covers a single TCR beta chain. V was trimmed by 7 bases and J by 8 bases, leaving 17 bases between them. The germline CDR1 and CDR2 sequences are SNHLY and FYNNEI. CDR3 length: 13 amino acids. These data are taken from a study of regulatory T cells in long-lasting Graves disease. As for time point: newly diagnosed GD, antithyroid drugs for less than 3 months. Preparation of the TCR library used RNA extracted from PBMCs. Through Arm-PCR of CDR3 regions and iRepertoire HTBI primers, TCR beta libraries were built. TCRdb re-derived calls from the multiplex PCR reads in MiXCR, one entry per CDR3 protein. The sample comprises hundreds of thousands of distinct CDR3 sequences, less than 20% of which are singletons, and about 18% rests with the top ten. This sample was shared with a second study, whose subject was T cells in Graves' hyperthyroidism and ophthalmopathy. That study adds: Patients counted as stable if ophthalmopathy did not develop within 18 months. Clonotypes that were expanded in thyroid above 0.001 mostly appeared in blood too. Ophthalmopathy was separated from stable hyperthyroidism by a 13 V-J model.

This receptor was identified in a woman in her twenties or thirties with Graves disease. The starting material was peripheral blood mononuclear cells (PBMCs), obtained at new diagnosis, from a patient treated with antithyroid drugs. The chain links TRBV2 to TRBJ1-1, with a weak D call TRBD1 (6 bases). DNA for the CDR3: TGTGCCAGCAAATCATCGCCGGACAGAGAAGCTTTCTTT. Amino acid sequence: CASKSSPDREAFF.